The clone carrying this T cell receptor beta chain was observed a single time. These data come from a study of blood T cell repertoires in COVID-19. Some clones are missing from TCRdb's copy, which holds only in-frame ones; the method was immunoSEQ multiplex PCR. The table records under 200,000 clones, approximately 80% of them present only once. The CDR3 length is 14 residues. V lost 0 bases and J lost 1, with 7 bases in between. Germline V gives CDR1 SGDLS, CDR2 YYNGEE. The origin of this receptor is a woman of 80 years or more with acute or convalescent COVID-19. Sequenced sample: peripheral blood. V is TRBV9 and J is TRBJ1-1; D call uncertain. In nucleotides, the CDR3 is TGTGCCAGCAGCGTAGCACAGAAGAACACTGAAGCTTTCTTT. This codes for CASSVAQKNTEAFF.